This T cell receptor beta chain is drawn from a study of Ad26.COV2.S vaccination and SARS-CoV-2 variants. Turning to the study itself: Intramuscular Ad26.COV2.S doses were given once or twice, 56 days apart. Overall study results and limits: Total T cell responses, in the TCR breadth and depth analyses, may have been underestimated.

Produced via immunoSEQ multiplex PCR; TCRdb's table is partial and in-frame only. Seen here are about 350,000 clones, about 88% observed once, and the top ten hold about 3.5%. The treatment is: 15 to 20 received Ad26.COV2.S at low or high dose, single or two shots; 5 received placebo; per-sample allocation not given. Sampling happened 63 days after the first vaccine or placebo injection. The count of this clone is one. What it recognizes is unknown. This clonotype originated in a person aged 18-60 years who received the Ad26.COV2.S COVID-19 vaccine or a placebo. Material: peripheral blood, obtained in a trial of Ad26.COV2.S vaccine versus placebo.

The CDR3 bases are TGTGCCAGCTCAGAAAGAACAGGGGGCGCGGGGGATGAGCAGTTCTTC. Amino acid sequence: CASSERTGGAGDEQFF. J is TRBJ2-1 and V is TRBV18; 9 nucleotides align to TRBD1. This CDR3 has 16 amino acids. CDR1 KGHSH and CDR2 LQKENI come from the germline V gene. V trimming: 5 bases; J trimming: 8 bases; junction bases outside the gene matches: 13.